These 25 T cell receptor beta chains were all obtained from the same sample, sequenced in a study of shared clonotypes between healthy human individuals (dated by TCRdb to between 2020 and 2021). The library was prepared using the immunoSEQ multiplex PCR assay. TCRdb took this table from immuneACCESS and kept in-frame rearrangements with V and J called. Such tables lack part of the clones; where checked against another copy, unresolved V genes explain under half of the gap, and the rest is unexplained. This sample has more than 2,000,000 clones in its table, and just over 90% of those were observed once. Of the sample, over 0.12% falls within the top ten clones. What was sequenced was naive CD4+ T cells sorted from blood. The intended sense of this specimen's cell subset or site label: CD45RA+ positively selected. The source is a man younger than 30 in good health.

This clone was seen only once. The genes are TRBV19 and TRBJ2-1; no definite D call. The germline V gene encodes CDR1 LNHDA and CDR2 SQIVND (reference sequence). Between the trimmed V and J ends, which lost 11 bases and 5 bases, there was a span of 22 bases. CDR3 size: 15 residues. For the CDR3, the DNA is TGTGCCCCTTTGTACCTACTACGTACACACAATGAGCAGTTCTTC. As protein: CAPLYLLRTHNEQFF. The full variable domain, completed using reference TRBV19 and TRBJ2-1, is DGGITQSPKYLFRKEGQNVTLSCEQNLNHDAMYWYRQDPGQGLRLIYYSQIVNDFQKGDIAEGYSVSREKKESFPLTVTSAQKNPTAFYLCAPLYLLRTHNEQFFGPGTRLTVL.

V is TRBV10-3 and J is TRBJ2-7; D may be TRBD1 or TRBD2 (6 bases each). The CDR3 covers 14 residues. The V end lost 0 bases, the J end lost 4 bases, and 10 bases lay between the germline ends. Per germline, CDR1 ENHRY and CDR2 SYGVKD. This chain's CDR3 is CAISESGAGYEQYF. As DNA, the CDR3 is TGTGCCATCAGTGAGTCGGGGGCGGGATACGAGCAGTACTTC.

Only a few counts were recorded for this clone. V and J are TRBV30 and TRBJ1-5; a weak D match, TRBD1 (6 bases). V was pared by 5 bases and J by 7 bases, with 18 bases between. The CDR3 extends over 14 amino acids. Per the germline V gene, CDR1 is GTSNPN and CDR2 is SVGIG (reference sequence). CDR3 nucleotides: TGTGCCTGGGGCCTTTCGGGGGGCGAACAGCCCCAGCATTTT. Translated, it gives CAWGLSGGEQPQHF.

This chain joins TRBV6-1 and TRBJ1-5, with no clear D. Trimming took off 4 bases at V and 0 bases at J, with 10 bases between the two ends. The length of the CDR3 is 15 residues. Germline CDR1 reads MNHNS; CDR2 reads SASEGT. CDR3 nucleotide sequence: TGTGCCAGCAGTGTGGGAGCCGCTAGCAATCAGCCCCAGCATTTT. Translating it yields CASSVGAASNQPQHF.

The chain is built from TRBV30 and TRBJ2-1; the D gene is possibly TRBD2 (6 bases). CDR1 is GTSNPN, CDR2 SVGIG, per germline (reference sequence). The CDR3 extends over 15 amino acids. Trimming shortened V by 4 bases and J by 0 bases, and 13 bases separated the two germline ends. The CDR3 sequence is CAWIGRGSSYNEQFF. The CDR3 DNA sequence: TGTGCCTGGATTGGCCGGGGGAGCTCCTACAATGAGCAGTTCTTC.

The CDR3: CASSYWGRRNEQFF. The CDR3 DNA reads TGTGCCAGCAGTTACTGGGGCAGGCGCAATGAGCAGTTCTTC. The J gene is TRBJ2-1, the V gene TRBV6-5; a possible D gene is TRBD1 (5 bases). The CDR3 sequence is 14 residues long. CDR1 is MNHEY and CDR2 is SVGAGI in the germline V gene. Trimming left V 1 base short and J 6 bases short, with 10 bases between.

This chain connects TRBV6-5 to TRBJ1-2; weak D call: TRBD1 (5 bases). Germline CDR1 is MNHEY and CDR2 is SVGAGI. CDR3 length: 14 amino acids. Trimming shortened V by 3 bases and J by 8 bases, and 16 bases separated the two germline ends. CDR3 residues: CASSYGLRGGGYTF. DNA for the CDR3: TGTGCCAGCAGTTATGGGTTGCGGGGCGGCGGCTACACCTTC.

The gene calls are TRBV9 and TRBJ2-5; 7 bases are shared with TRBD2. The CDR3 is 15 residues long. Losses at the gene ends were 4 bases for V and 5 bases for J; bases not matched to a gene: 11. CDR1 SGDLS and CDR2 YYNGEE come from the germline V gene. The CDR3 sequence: CASSFGGGGPETQYF. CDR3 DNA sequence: TGTGCCAGCAGCTTCGGTGGGGGAGGGCCCGAGACCCAGTACTTC. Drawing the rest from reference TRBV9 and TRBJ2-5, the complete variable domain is DSGVTQTPKHLITATGQRVTLRCSPRSGDLSVYWYQQSLDQGLQFLIQYYNGEERAKGNILERFSAQQFPDLHSELNLSSLELGDSALYFCASSFGGGGPETQYFGPGTRLLVL.

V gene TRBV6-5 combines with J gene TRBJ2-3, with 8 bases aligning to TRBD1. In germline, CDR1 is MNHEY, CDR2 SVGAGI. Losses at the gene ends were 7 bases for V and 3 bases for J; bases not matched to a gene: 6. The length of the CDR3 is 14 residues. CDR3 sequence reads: CASNNDRGTDTQYF. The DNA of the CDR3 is TGTGCCAGCAATAATGACAGGGGAACAGATACGCAGTATTTT.

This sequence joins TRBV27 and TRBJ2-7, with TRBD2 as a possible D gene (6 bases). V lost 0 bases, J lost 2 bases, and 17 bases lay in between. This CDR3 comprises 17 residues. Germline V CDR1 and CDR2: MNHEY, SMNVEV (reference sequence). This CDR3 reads CASSLSVAGRPTYEQYF. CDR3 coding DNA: TGTGCCAGCAGTTTATCTGTGGCGGGACGACCAACCTACGAGCAGTACTTC.

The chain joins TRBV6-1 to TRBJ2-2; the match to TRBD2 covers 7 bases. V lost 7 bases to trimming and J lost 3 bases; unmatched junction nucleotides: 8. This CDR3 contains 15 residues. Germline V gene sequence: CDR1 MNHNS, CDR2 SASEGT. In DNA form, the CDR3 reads TGTGCCAGCATAAGAAGGGAGGGGTACACCGGGGAGCTGTTTTTT. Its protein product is CASIRREGYTGELFF.

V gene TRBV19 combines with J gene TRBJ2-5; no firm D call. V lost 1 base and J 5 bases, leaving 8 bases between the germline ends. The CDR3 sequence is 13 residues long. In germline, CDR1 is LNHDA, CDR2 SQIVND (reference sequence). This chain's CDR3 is CASSIGTGETQYF. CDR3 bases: TGTGCCAGTAGTATAGGAACCGGGGAGACCCAGTACTTC.

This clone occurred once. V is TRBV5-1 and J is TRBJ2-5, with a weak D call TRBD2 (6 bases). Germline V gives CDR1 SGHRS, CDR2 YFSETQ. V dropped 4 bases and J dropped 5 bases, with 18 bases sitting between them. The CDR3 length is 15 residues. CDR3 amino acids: CASSLSGGIAETQYF. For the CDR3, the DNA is TGCGCCAGCAGCCTTAGCGGCGGGATAGCTGAGACCCAGTACTTC.

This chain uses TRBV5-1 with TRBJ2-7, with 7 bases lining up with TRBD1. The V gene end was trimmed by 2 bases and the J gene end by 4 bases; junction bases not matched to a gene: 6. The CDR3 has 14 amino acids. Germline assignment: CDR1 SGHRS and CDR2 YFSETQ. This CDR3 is CASSLQDRWYEQYF. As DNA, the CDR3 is TGCGCCAGCAGCTTACAGGACAGGTGGTACGAGCAGTACTTC.

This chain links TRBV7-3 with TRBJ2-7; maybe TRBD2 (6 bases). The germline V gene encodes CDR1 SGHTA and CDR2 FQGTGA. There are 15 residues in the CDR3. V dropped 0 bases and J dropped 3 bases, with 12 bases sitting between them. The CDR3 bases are TGTGCCAGCAGCTTAACTAGCGGAAACCGCTACGAGCAGTACTTC. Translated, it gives CASSLTSGNRYEQYF.

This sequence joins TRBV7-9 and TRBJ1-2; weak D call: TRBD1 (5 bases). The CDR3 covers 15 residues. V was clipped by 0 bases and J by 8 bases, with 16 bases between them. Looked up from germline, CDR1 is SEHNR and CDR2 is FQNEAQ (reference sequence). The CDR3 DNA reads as TGTGCCAGCAGCTTAGCAGGACGGGGGGTAGAGGGCTACACCTTC. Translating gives CASSLAGRGVEGYTF.

The CDR3 loop is CASSRARTDTYEQYF. CDR3 in DNA: TGTGCCAGCAGTCGAGCTCGGACAGACACCTACGAGCAGTACTTC. This chain connects TRBV6-5 to TRBJ2-7; tentatively, D is TRBD1 (6 bases). Per the germline V gene, CDR1 is MNHEY and CDR2 is SVGAGI. The CDR3 is 15 amino acids. V was pared by 5 bases and J by 2 bases, with 16 bases between.

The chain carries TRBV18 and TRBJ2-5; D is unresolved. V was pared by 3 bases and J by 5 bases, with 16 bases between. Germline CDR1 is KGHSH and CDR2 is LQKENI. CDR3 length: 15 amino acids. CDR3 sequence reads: CASSPALTQPETQYF. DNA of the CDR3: TGTGCCAGCTCACCTGCGTTAACCCAACCCGAGACCCAGTACTTC.

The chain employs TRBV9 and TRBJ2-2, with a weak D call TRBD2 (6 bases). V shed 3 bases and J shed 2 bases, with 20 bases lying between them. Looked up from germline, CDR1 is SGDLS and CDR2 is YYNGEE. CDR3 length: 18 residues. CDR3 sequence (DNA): TGTGCCAGCAGCGAACGGGGGACCAGCCGAACTAACACCGGGGAGCTGTTTTTT. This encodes CASSERGTSRTNTGELFF.

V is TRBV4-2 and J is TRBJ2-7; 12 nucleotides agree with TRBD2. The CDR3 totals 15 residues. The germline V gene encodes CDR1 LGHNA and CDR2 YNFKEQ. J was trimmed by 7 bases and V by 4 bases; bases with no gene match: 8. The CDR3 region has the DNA TGTGCCAGCAGCCGAGGACTAGCGGGAATAGGGGAGCAGTACTTC. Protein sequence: CASSRGLAGIGEQYF.

The CDR3 loop is CASSPLYGGSGNEQFF. CDR3 coding DNA: TGTGCCAGCAGCCCACTTTATGGCGGGAGTGGCAATGAGCAGTTCTTC. The chain couples TRBV7-9 to TRBJ2-1; 7 bases are a match to TRBD2. V shed 5 bases and J 6 bases; nucleotides not matched to a gene: 13. This CDR3 is 16 amino acids long. CDR1 and CDR2 (germline): SEHNR, FQNEAQ (reference sequence).

CDR3 sequence: CAWSPGTREQFF. The CDR3 DNA reads TGTGCCTGGAGTCCCGGGACGCGCGAGCAGTTCTTC. V usage is TRBV30 and J usage is TRBJ2-1, with D tentatively TRBD1 or TRBD2 (5 bases each). The V end lost 2 bases, the J end lost 10 bases, and 12 bases lay between the germline ends. CDR1 GTSNPN and CDR2 SVGIG come from the germline V gene (reference sequence). This CDR3 spans 12 amino acids.

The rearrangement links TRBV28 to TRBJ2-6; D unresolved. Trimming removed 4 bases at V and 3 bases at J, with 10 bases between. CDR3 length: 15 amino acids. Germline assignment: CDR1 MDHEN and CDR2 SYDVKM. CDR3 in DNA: TGTGCCAGCAGTTCCCCCGCGTATGGGGCCAACGTCCTGACTTTC. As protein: CASSSPAYGANVLTF.

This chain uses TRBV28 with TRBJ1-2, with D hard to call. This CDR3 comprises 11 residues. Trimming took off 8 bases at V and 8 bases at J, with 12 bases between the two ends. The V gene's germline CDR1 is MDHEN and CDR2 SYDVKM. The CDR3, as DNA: TGTGCCAGCGGAAGATTAGAAGGCTACACCTTC. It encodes CASGRLEGYTF.

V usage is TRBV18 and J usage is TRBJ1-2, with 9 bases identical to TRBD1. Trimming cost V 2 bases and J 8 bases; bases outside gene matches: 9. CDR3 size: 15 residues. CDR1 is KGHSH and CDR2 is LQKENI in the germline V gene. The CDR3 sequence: CASSPWDREGSGYTF. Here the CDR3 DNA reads TGTGCCAGCTCACCATGGGACAGGGAAGGGAGCGGCTACACCTTC.